These T cell receptor beta chains were read from a single sample in a study of cytomegalovirus exposure and HLA in healthy donors. Repertoires were generated with immunoSEQ multiplex PCR, while TCRdb's copy carries only in-frame clones and drops some. The table records under 200,000 clones, around 86% of them present only once. Sequencing used PBMCs. All receptors come from a man aged 35 to 55 in good health and CMV-seropositive. Each CDR3 is given with its conserved first and last residue. The D gene is left open where the match is weak. Size is omitted from some rows. Given values are once, few, many or a class for expanded clones.

j_call | clone_size | d_call | v_call | cdr3_nt | cdr3_aa
TRBJ1-4 | NA | NA | TRBV7-9 | TGTGCCAGCAGCTTCGGTGCCGGTGAAAAACTGTTTTTT | CASSFGAGEKLFF
TRBJ1-6 | NA | TRBD1 | TRBV11-1 | TGTGCCAGCAGCCCCGGGACAGGCCCCTCACCCCTCCACTTT | CASSPGTGPSPLHF
TRBJ1-3 | NA | NA | TRBV19 | TGTGCCAGTAGACTTATCGGAGCTGGAAACACCATATATTTT | CASRLIGAGNTIYF
TRBJ1-4 | once | TRBD1 | TRBV5-1 | TGCGCCAGCTCCCTAGGGGGCTCTAATGAAAAACTGTTTTTT | CASSLGGSNEKLFF
TRBJ1-2 | few | TRBD1 | TRBV9 | TGTGCCAGCAGCGCCGGGACAGGGGGCGAAGGCTACACCTTC | CASSAGTGGEGYTF
TRBJ2-5 | NA | TRBD1 | TRBV7-2 | TGTGCCAGCAGCCGGGGACAGGAGACAGAGACCCAGTACTTC | CASSRGQETETQYF
TRBJ2-5 | few | TRBD2 | TRBV5-4 | TGTGCCAGCAGTAAACTAGCGGGGGGGCAAGAGACCCAGTACTTC | CASSKLAGGQETQYF
TRBJ1-4 | NA | TRBD1 | TRBV4-1 | TGCGCCAGCAGCCAATCCCGACAGGGGACGGATGAAAAACTGTTTTTT | CASSQSRQGTDEKLFF
TRBJ2-7 | NA | TRBD1 | TRBV28 | TGTGCCAGCAGTACGACAGGGGGGCGCGAGCAGTACTTC | CASSTTGGREQYF
TRBJ2-7 | NA | NA | TRBV5-4 | TGTGCCAGCAGCCGGCCCATCGAGGACGAGCAGTACTTC | CASSRPIEDEQYF
TRBJ1-1 | few | NA | TRBV30 | TGTGCCTGGAGCGGGGGGAACACTGAAGCTTTCTTT | CAWSGGNTEAFF
TRBJ2-3 | NA | TRBD2 | TRBV7-2 | TGTGCCAGCAGCTTCCGGCGGGGGGGAGGGGATACGCAGTATTTT | CASSFRRGGGDTQYF
TRBJ2-1 | NA | TRBD1 | TRBV25-1 | TGTGCCAGCAGTGAATGGGACAGGGCTAGGGATGAGCAGTTCTTC | CASSEWDRARDEQFF
TRBJ1-3 | once | NA | TRBV28 | TGTGCCAGCAGTTATAGGACAGGAAACACCATATATTTT | CASSYRTGNTIYF
TRBJ1-5 | NA | NA | TRBV19 | TGTGCCAGTAGTATAGATCGAGCGGGCAATCAGCCCCAGCATTTT | CASSIDRAGNQPQHF
TRBJ1-4 | NA | NA | TRBV30 | TGTGCCTGGAGTGACGGGGGACTTACCCTGTTTTTT | CAWSDGGLTLFF
TRBJ2-5 | NA | TRBD2 | TRBV5-1 | TGCGCCAGCAGCTTAACTAGCGGGCCACCCCCGGGGACCCAGTACTTC | CASSLTSGPPPGTQYF
TRBJ1-5 | once | NA | TRBV2 | TGTGCCAGCAGTGGCACAGTTAGTGGCAATCAGCCCCAGCATTTT | CASSGTVSGNQPQHF
TRBJ2-1 | NA | TRBD2 | TRBV7-2 | TGTGCCAGCAGCTCCGGACTAGCGGGGGGCAATGAGCAGTTCTTC | CASSSGLAGGNEQFF
TRBJ2-1 | NA | NA | TRBV7-3 | TGTGCCAGCAGCTTAGGGGATACAGGGTACAATGAGCAGTTCTTC | CASSLGDTGYNEQFF